The source of this TCR beta chain is a study of CD8 T cells in ankylosing spondylitis. Study findings and constraints: Matched synovial fluid from ankylosing spondylitis patients was reported to be enriched for disease-linked clones.

Quantitative 5'-RACE with molecular barcodes was used to make the TCR beta libraries. In TCRdb, the 5' RACE reads were re-called with MiXCR into one record per CDR3 protein. The table records approximately 350,000 distinct CDR3 sequences, approximately 14% of them present only once. Concerning this clonotype: Antigen: not known.

Between the trimmed V and J ends, which lost 4 bases and 5 bases, there was a span of 8 bases. CDR3 length: 12 amino acids. Germline CDR1 is SQVTM and CDR2 is ANQGSEA. The rearrangement uses TRBV29-1 and TRBJ1-4; no definite D call. Sequencing was performed on blood, either unsorted or a sorted T cell fraction (not recorded which). The receptor was isolated from a male donor with ankylosing spondylitis or in good health (not recorded which). The CDR3 protein is CSVVAGNEKLFF. The CDR3 nucleotides read TGCAGCGTTGTAGCCGGGAATGAAAAACTGTTTTTT.